One sample yielded the 17 T cell receptor delta chains listed below, sequenced in a study of gamma-delta chains in newborns, infants, children. TCRdb fed the reads into CATT to redo clone calling. The top ten clones hold under 10% of a sample with fewer than 14,000 delta-chain clones, about 3.8% of them seen once. Sequencing was carried out using blood. The receptors were sampled from a child who was a newborn, infant or young child, either healthy, febrile or measles-vaccinated (not recorded which).

The rearrangement links TRDV2 to TRDJ3; 11 bases map to TRDD3. Germline-derived CDR1 and CDR2 are GEAIGNYY and EKD. The length of the CDR3 is 18 residues. V shed 1 base and J 0 bases; nucleotides not matched to a gene: 1. CDR3 residues: CACDTLGDISWDTRQMFF. The CDR3 DNA reads TGTGCCTGTGACACACTGGGGGATATCTCCTGGGACACCCGACAGATGTTTTTC.

The gene calls are TRDV3 and TRDJ1; 9 bases align to TRDD3. The J segment lost 0 bases and the V segment lost 5 bases, leaving 16 bases of the junction unmatched. The CDR3 contains 17 residues. The germline gives CDR1 TVYSNPD, CDR2 GDNSRS (reference sequence). The CDR3, as DNA: TGTGCCACCCATCCTACAGGGGATACGGGGTACACCGATAAACTCATCTTT. Translated, it gives CATHPTGDTGYTDKLIF.

This clone was detected a few times. V gene TRDV1 combines with J gene TRDJ1; 7 nucleotides line up with TRDD3. V shed 1 base, J shed 0 bases, and the junction held 26 bases outside the gene matches. The length of the CDR3 is 23 residues. Germline V gives CDR1 TSWWSYY, CDR2 QGS. In nucleotides, the CDR3 is TGTGCTCTTGGGGAACAAGAACAGGGACCGGATTGGCTGGGGGGTAGGTACACCGATAAACTCATCTTT. Protein: CALGEQEQGPDWLGGRYTDKLIF.

Judged by abundance, this clone is medium-sized. The DNA of the CDR3 is TGTGCCTGTGACGGACTTGGTGGGGACCCTAGCCGCACCGATAAACTCATCTTT. Its protein product is CACDGLGGDPSRTDKLIF. This rearrangement joins TRDV2 to TRDJ1; TRDD3 might be the D (5 bases). Per the germline V gene, CDR1 is GEAIGNYY and CDR2 is EKD. The CDR3 is 18 amino acids. Trimming shortened V by 3 bases and J by 1 base, and 23 bases separated the two germline ends.

This clone has only a few counts. V usage is TRDV1 and J usage is TRDJ1, with D unresolved. With 1 base removed from V and 0 bases from J, the gap between germline ends came to 21 bases. Germline V gene lookup returns CDR1 TSWWSYY and CDR2 QGS. The CDR3 is 19 amino acids. Here the CDR3 reads CALGEPQVSIPSYTDKLIF. The CDR3 DNA sequence: TGTGCTCTTGGGGAACCTCAAGTCTCTATACCATCATACACCGATAAACTCATCTTT.

The chain links TRDV1 to TRDJ1, with 9 bases aligning to TRDD3. J gave up 3 bases and V 1 base, and 15 bases lay outside the gene matches. The germline CDR1 and CDR2 sequences are TSWWSYY and QGS. The CDR3 sequence is 19 residues long. CDR3 sequence reads: CALGEHELRWGIMSDKLIF. CDR3 in DNA: TGTGCTCTTGGGGAACATGAGCTCCGATGGGGGATAATGTCCGATAAACTCATCTTT.

The rearrangement uses TRDV1 and TRDJ1; possible D gene TRDD3, 9 bases. The CDR3 contains 22 residues. Between the trimmed V and J ends, which lost 6 bases and 2 bases, there was a span of 37 bases. CDR1 and CDR2 (germline): TSWWSYY, QGS. This CDR3 reads CALGAIFLRGWEGIRGTDKLIF. The CDR3 nucleotides are TGTGCTCTTGGCGCAATCTTCCTACGGGGATGGGAGGGGATACGCGGGACCGATAAACTCATCTTT.

Of note for this clone: This clone may be a read error of a much larger clone one base away. V is TRDV2 and J is TRDJ2; 7 nucleotides agree with TRDD3. With 0 bases clipped from V and 5 bases from J, the junction kept 2 bases outside the gene matches. Germline-derived CDR1 and CDR2 are GEAIGNYY and EKD. This CDR3 has 14 amino acids. As DNA, the CDR3 is TGTGCCTGTGACACCGAGGGGGATACAGCACAACTCTTCTTT. Translation: CACDTEGDTAQLFF.

This clone rates as medium-sized. The chain is built from TRDV2 and TRDJ3, with 8 positions matching TRDD3. This CDR3 region has 18 residues. The V and J ends lost 2 bases and 0 bases, in that order; junction bases with no gene match: 5. Looked up from germline, CDR1 is GEAIGNYY and CDR2 is EKD. The CDR3 loop reads CACDNWGPSSWDTRQMFF. The DNA of the CDR3 is TGTGCCTGTGACAACTGGGGGCCGAGCTCCTGGGACACCCGACAGATGTTTTTC.

This clone is labeled large. The identical CDR3 is also encoded by other nucleotide sequences in the sample. The chain recombines TRDV2 with TRDJ3; 10 nucleotides match TRDD3. The length of the CDR3 is 18 residues. The junction had 1 base not matched to a gene; V was cut back by 0 bases and J by 0 bases. Germline values: CDR1 GEAIGNYY, CDR2 EKD. Here the CDR3 reads CACDTAGGYSWDTRQMFF. The CDR3 nucleotides read TGTGCCTGTGACACCGCTGGGGGATACTCCTGGGACACCCGACAGATGTTTTTC.

In this sample, this clone turned up a few times. The chain uses TRDV1 and TRDJ1, with 8 bases aligning to TRDD2. Per the germline V gene, CDR1 is TSWWSYY and CDR2 is QGS. V shed 0 bases and J 0 bases; nucleotides not matched to a gene: 15. The CDR3 has 20 amino acids. The CDR3 sequence is CALGELPFLPNCAYTDKLIF. In DNA, the CDR3 is TGTGCTCTTGGGGAACTCCCCTTCCTTCCTAACTGCGCGTACACCGATAAACTCATCTTT.

A word on this clone: This may arise from a read error, as a much more abundant clone is one base away. This same CDR3 is encoded by further DNA sequences in the sample. In nucleotides, the CDR3 is TGTGCATGTGACTGGACTGGGGGACCCTCCTGGGACACCCGACAGATGTTTTTC. Protein: CACDWTGGPSWDTRQMFF. V gene TRDV2 combines with J gene TRDJ3; TRDD3 matches at 9 bases. The CDR3 has 18 amino acids. CDR1 is GEAIGNYY and CDR2 is EKD in the germline V gene.

In its sample, this clone is medium-sized. The rearrangement uses TRDV1 and TRDJ1; a possible D gene is TRDD2 (6 bases). Trimming pared 5 bases from V and 2 bases from J, leaving 21 bases between. CDR1 and CDR2 (germline): TSWWSYY, QGS. This CDR3 region has 17 residues. The CDR3 region has the DNA TGTGCTCTTGGGATTGCCTTCCGGAACTCATGGACCGATAAACTCATCTTT. Protein sequence: CALGIAFRNSWTDKLIF.

In its sample, this clone is medium-sized (0.01 to 0.1%). Additional DNA sequences in this sample encode the identical CDR3. The J gene is TRDJ1, the V gene TRDV2; TRDD3 might be the D (6 bases). The CDR3 sequence is 16 residues long. Looked up from germline, CDR1 is GEAIGNYY and CDR2 is EKD. V dropped 0 bases and J dropped 0 bases, with 13 bases sitting between them. The CDR3 sequence: CACDTLGFSYTDKLIF. The CDR3 region has the DNA TGTGCCTGTGACACCCTGGGGTTCTCGTACACCGATAAACTCATCTTT.

In this sample, this clone is medium-sized (0.01 to 0.1%). DNA of the CDR3: TGTGCCTGTGACACCGCAGTACTGGGGGATACGCGACCCTCTTACACCGATAAACTCATCTTT. Its protein product is CACDTAVLGDTRPSYTDKLIF. This chain joins TRDV2 and TRDJ1; 13 nucleotides agree with TRDD3. J gave up 0 bases and V 0 bases, and 15 bases lay outside the gene matches. CDR1 is GEAIGNYY and CDR2 is EKD in the germline V gene. This CDR3 is 21 amino acids long.

J is TRDJ1 and V is TRDV1; 9 bases match TRDD3. The V gene's germline CDR1 is TSWWSYY and CDR2 QGS. Trimming took 5 bases from V and 1 from J; bases not matched to a gene: 17. The CDR3 is 19 amino acids. The CDR3 is CALGKIPTWGYASTDKLIF. CDR3 DNA sequence: TGTGCTCTTGGGAAGATTCCTACTTGGGGATACGCGTCCACCGATAAACTCATCTTT.

This clone appeared a few times. V gene TRDV2 combines with J gene TRDJ1; TRDD3 is a possible D gene (5 bases). Per germline, CDR1 GEAIGNYY and CDR2 EKD. The CDR3 length is 14 residues. Trimming shortened V by 1 base and J by 2 bases, and 10 bases separated the two germline ends. CDR3 loop: CACDTAGNTDKLIF. The CDR3, as DNA: TGTGCCTGTGACACTGCGGGGAATACCGATAAACTCATCTTT.